This paragraph reports one T cell receptor beta chain. RNA, once extracted, was reverse transcribed into cDNA for use as the sequencing template. Assay: immunoSEQ multiplex PCR; the TCRdb copy retains only in-frame clones and omits some. The table includes about 150,000 clones, about 87% detected once. The sample originates from a study of CD8+ T cells in alopecia areata. The clonotype comes from a human donor with alopecia areata. Sequenced material: CD8+ T cells sorted from blood, taken at week 0.

CDR3 nucleotide sequence: TGTGCCAGCAGCTTAGGGGCAGGGGGAGTATACGAGCAGTACTTC. It specifies CASSLGAGGVYEQYF. The chain joins TRBV7-6 to TRBJ2-7, with 7 bases that match TRBD1. The CDR3 totals 15 residues. Germline lookup yields CDR1 SGHVS and CDR2 FNYEAQ. V gave up 1 base and J gave up 4 bases; unmatched junction bases: 7.